One T cell receptor beta chain is described in this entry. Each CDR3 protein gets one entry after TCRdb re-called the RT-PCR reads with MiXCR. The table shows about 700,000 distinct CDR3 sequences, with 14% occurring only once. This CDR3 comprises 13 residues. V gave up 1 base and J gave up 8 bases, with 8 bases separating them. Germline loops: CDR1 LGHDT, CDR2 YNNKEL (reference sequence). The rearrangement links TRBV3-1 to TRBJ1-4; D ambiguous. The sample was memory CD4+ T cells from blood. This clonotype was obtained from a female donor in good health, serving as a healthy control. The CDR3 DNA is TGTGCCAGCAGCCAAGGTAGTTACGAAAAACTGTTTTTT. Its protein is CASSQGSYEKLFF.